This T cell receptor beta chain was sequenced during a study of control samples from healthy donors and cancer patients. Some clones are missing from TCRdb's copy, which holds only in-frame ones; the method was immunoSEQ multiplex PCR. There are around 180,000 clones in the sample; roughly 88% occur only once, and about 5.3% lies in the top ten. This CDR3 region has 15 residues. The V end lost 4 bases, the J end lost 0 bases, and 10 bases lay between the germline ends. The germline V gene has CDR1 SGDLS and CDR2 YYNGEE. The specimen sequenced was blood. The source is a woman aged 30 to 39 in good health. The chain carries TRBV9 and TRBJ2-2, with a possible D match to TRBD1 (5 bases). CDR3 DNA sequence: TGTGCCAGCAGCCCCGTAGGGGCGAACACCGGGGAGCTGTTTTTT. This gives the protein CASSPVGANTGELFF.